The present TCR beta chain was sequenced within a study of T cell responses to AZD1222 COVID-19 vaccine. Study-level findings and limits: Repertoire sampling was restricted to post-peak T cell response timepoints.

Germline CDR1 reads KGHDR; CDR2 reads SFDVKD. With V trimmed by 4 bases and J by 2 bases, 7 bases remained unmatched. CDR3 length: 16 residues. TCRdb's table, derived via immunoSEQ multiplex PCR, lists solely in-frame clones and lacks some. The sample includes 90,000 to 130,000 clones, about four fifths of them seen just once. Note on this clone: Its cognate antigen is unknown.

The chain employs TRBV24-1 and TRBJ2-7, with 10 bases aligning to TRBD2. The source was peripheral blood, collected on day 0 of AZD1222 vaccination. This sequence was found in an adult in good health. The CDR3 region has the DNA TGTGCCACCAGTGACTCCACCGGGACTAGCGCCTACGAGCAGTACTTC. It specifies CATSDSTGTSAYEQYF.